A selection of T cell receptor beta chains follows, all from one sample in a study of beta chain features in type 1 diabetes. Clones were read by immunoSEQ multiplex PCR, and TCRdb kept only the in-frame ones, dropping some. Of around 40,000 clones in the sample, around 52% were seen once. Material: Tregs from blood. Receptors were obtained from a woman aged 18-35 years in good health. Each CDR3 is given with its conserved first and last residue. The D gene is left open where the match is weak. A clone size is listed for some rows: how often the clone was seen (once, few, many), or a class if it is expanded.

d_gene,j_gene,abundance,v_gene,CDR3nt,CDR3aa
TRBD2,TRBJ2-7,NA,TRBV5-1,TGCGCCAGCAGCTTGGGACTAGCGGGTGATCCCCCTTACGCGCAGTACTTC,CASSLGLAGDPPYAQYF
NA,TRBJ2-1,NA,TRBV19,TGTGCCAGTAGTCTTAGCGGTGGGCAGTTCTTC,CASSLSGGQFF
TRBD1,TRBJ1-2,NA,TRBV28,TGTGCCAGCAGTTCGGGGGACAGGGGCGGAGGTGGCTACACCTTC,CASSSGDRGGGGYTF
NA,TRBJ2-7,NA,TRBV18,TGTGCCAGCTCACCAAAGAGTTCTCCCTCCTACGAGCAGTACTTC,CASSPKSSPSYEQYF
TRBD1,TRBJ1-2,large,TRBV18,TGTGCCAGCTCACCGGGACAGACTTCCCATGGCTACACCTTC,CASSPGQTSHGYTF
NA,TRBJ2-3,few,TRBV4-2,TGTGCCAGCAGCCAGGGCGGGGCCTTTTCTCCCACAGATACGCAGTATTTT,CASSQGGAFSPTDTQYF
NA,TRBJ1-5,NA,TRBV6-5,TGTGCCAGCCGAGGCCGCAATCAGCCCCAGCATTTT,CASRGRNQPQHF
NA,TRBJ1-2,NA,TRBV4-3,TGCGCCAGCAGCCAAGATCCCGGGAGAGGTGGCTACACCTTC,CASSQDPGRGGYTF
NA,TRBJ1-1,NA,TRBV27,TGTGCCAGCAGTTTAGGCAGGGAACGACTGAACACTGAAGCTTTCTTT,CASSLGRERLNTEAFF
NA,TRBJ1-2,NA,TRBV30,TGTGCCTGGAGTCCCCCCCTGAGGATTAGTGGCTACACCTTC,CAWSPPLRISGYTF
TRBD2,TRBJ2-2,NA,TRBV6-5,TGTGCCAGCAGCCTCTTAGGAGCGGGAGTCGGGGAGCTGTTTTTT,CASSLLGAGVGELFF
NA,TRBJ1-2,NA,TRBV30,TGTGCCTGGAGGACAGGCTATGGCTACACCTTC,CAWRTGYGYTF
NA,TRBJ2-7,NA,TRBV19,TGTGCCAGTAGTGGTCCAGCCTACGAGCAGTACTTC,CASSGPAYEQYF
NA,TRBJ2-3,NA,TRBV5-1,TGCGCCAGCATCTCCGCGGGAGATACGCAGTATTTT,CASISAGDTQYF
NA,TRBJ2-7,NA,TRBV18,TGTGCCAGCTCACCGCGGGGGACACCTAGTTACGAGCAGTACTTC,CASSPRGTPSYEQYF
TRBD1,TRBJ1-1,NA,TRBV30,TGTGCCTGGACGGGGACAGGGGGAGCTTTCTTT,CAWTGTGGAFF
TRBD2,TRBJ2-1,once,TRBV4-2,TGTGCCAGCAGCCAACAGACTAGCGGGAGGGCGGGTAATGAGCAGTTCTTC,CASSQQTSGRAGNEQFF
NA,TRBJ2-7,once,TRBV9,TGTGCCAGCAGCGCCTACCCCCGGGACTTCTACGAGCAGTACTTC,CASSAYPRDFYEQYF
NA,TRBJ2-2,few,TRBV7-3,TGTGCCAGCAGCTCCCCGACAGAGAACACCGGGGAGCTGTTTTTT,CASSSPTENTGELFF
TRBD2,TRBJ2-1,NA,TRBV18,TGTGCCAGCTCACCACAACTAGCGGATCGAGGAAATGAGCAGTTCTTC,CASSPQLADRGNEQFF
NA,TRBJ1-1,NA,TRBV5-1,TGCGCCAGCAGCTTGACGGACACTGAAGCTTTCTTT,CASSLTDTEAFF
TRBD2,TRBJ2-4,NA,TRBV5-1,TGCGCCAGCAGCTTGGTGGCTAGCGGGAGCTTCGGGCAAAACATTCAGTACTTC,CASSLVASGSFGQNIQYF
TRBD2,TRBJ2-1,NA,TRBV9,TGTGCCAGCAGCGTAGTGGGACTAGCGGGAGTGGAGCAGTTCTTC,CASSVVGLAGVEQFF
NA,TRBJ1-3,NA,TRBV5-4,TGTGCCAGCAGGGGGAGTGTTGGAAACACCATATATTTT,CASRGSVGNTIYF
TRBD2,TRBJ2-5,few,TRBV15,TGTGCCACCAGCCCAGTTAGCGGGAGGGCCGGGGAGACCCAGTACTTC,CATSPVSGRAGETQYF
NA,TRBJ1-1,NA,TRBV30,TGTGCCTGGAGTACAGGGACGGAGAGAGCTTTCTTT,CAWSTGTERAFF
NA,TRBJ1-1,NA,TRBV28,TGTGCCAGCAGTTCTGTGAACACTGAAGCTTTCTTT,CASSSVNTEAFF
NA,TRBJ2-1,few,TRBV10-2,TGCGCCAGCAGAACTAGCTACAATGAGCAGTTCTTC,CASRTSYNEQFF
NA,TRBJ2-6,few,TRBV7-9,TGTGCCAGCACCTTAACAGGGTCAGGAAGGGCCAACGTCCTGACTTTC,CASTLTGSGRANVLTF
NA,TRBJ1-2,NA,TRBV5-6,TGTGCCAGCAGCTTGGCCCGGGTTATCGTGAGTGGCTACACCTTC,CASSLARVIVSGYTF
TRBD1,TRBJ2-1,NA,TRBV7-2,TGTGCCAGCACTCCACGAAGTTCTGGGACAGGGCCTAATGAGCAGTTCTTC,CASTPRSSGTGPNEQFF
NA,TRBJ2-7,NA,TRBV30,TGTGCCTGGAGTGTACGATTGGCGGGACTCATTTCCTACGAGCAGTACTTC,CAWSVRLAGLISYEQYF
TRBD1,TRBJ1-4,few,TRBV18,TGTGCCAGCTCCCCCGGGACAGGAGAAGAAAAACTGTTTTTT,CASSPGTGEEKLFF
TRBD1,TRBJ1-4,NA,TRBV18,TGTGCCAGCTCACCGGGACAGGGAGATGAAAAACTGTTTTTT,CASSPGQGDEKLFF
TRBD1,TRBJ2-5,few,TRBV29-1,TGCAGCGCCTACAGGGGTCGAGAGACCCAGTACTTC,CSAYRGRETQYF
TRBD1,TRBJ2-3,few,TRBV5-4,TGTGCCAGCAGCTTGGGGACAGGGGCTCGCACAGATACGCAGTATTTT,CASSLGTGARTDTQYF
NA,TRBJ1-1,NA,TRBV11-3,TGTGCCAGCAGTCAGGGGTTGAACACTGAAGCTTTCTTT,CASSQGLNTEAFF
NA,TRBJ2-2,few,TRBV19,TGTGCCAGTAGTATGGGGGCAAACAAGCTGTTTTTT,CASSMGANKLFF
TRBD1,TRBJ2-5,few,TRBV18,TGTGCCAGCTCACCACGACAGGGGAAGTGGGAGACCCAGTACTTC,CASSPRQGKWETQYF
NA,TRBJ2-5,NA,TRBV18,TGTGCCAGCTCACCAGACCCCCCTGACAGGCAAGAGACCCAGTACTTC,CASSPDPPDRQETQYF
TRBD1,TRBJ1-4,NA,TRBV30,TGTGCCTGGAGTGCCCAGACAGGGAGAGAGCCACTGGTTTTT,CAWSAQTGREPLVF
NA,TRBJ2-5,few,TRBV10-3,TGTGCCATCGCCCGGGACATGCAAGAGACCCAGTACTTC,CAIARDMQETQYF
TRBD1,TRBJ2-3,NA,TRBV7-9,TGTGCCAGCAGCACACATCTTACAGGGGGCCTCACAGATACGCAGTATTTT,CASSTHLTGGLTDTQYF
NA,TRBJ2-5,NA,TRBV5-6,TGTGCCAGCAGCCCAGGGACTCAAGAGACCCAGTACTTC,CASSPGTQETQYF
TRBD2,TRBJ2-2,NA,TRBV28,TGTGCCAGCAGCCCTAGCGGGAGTTTTACCGGGGAGCTGTTTTTT,CASSPSGSFTGELFF
NA,TRBJ1-1,NA,TRBV12-2,TGTGCAAGTCGCTTACCTGCGCAAAAACGGCGGCTGGTGAACACTGAAGCTTTCTTT,CASRLPAQKRRLVNTEAFF
TRBD2,TRBJ2-1,NA,TRBV27,TGTGCCAGCAAACCTCGGACTAGCGTCAATGAGCAGTTCTTC,CASKPRTSVNEQFF